This T cell receptor beta chain was sequenced in a study of cytomegalovirus exposure and HLA in healthy donors. Study at large: Among the approximately 400 donors who were genotyped, approximately 76% fell in the genetic ancestry cluster that is associated with self-reported Caucasian donors.

The PCR made use of 60 Vbeta and 13 Jbeta primers. TCRdb's copy holds only in-frame clones and misses some; the assay was immunoSEQ multiplex PCR. The repertoire holds about 110,000 clones, 65% to 75% seen once, with around 5% in the top ten. Overall study findings and caveats: In a later analysis, TCR association rates varied by HLA locus: DRB1 most, HLA-C fewest. TCR beta chains numbering some 150 were designated cytomegalovirus-associated.

A word on this clone: Its antigen remains unidentified.

Nominally healthy donors were sampled, though unrecorded immune exposures were likely. There are 15 residues in the CDR3. Germline CDR1 is MNHNS and CDR2 is SASEGT. V lost 2 bases and J 0 bases, leaving 10 bases between the germline ends. This TCR was sampled from a man younger than 40 in good health and CMV-seropositive. The sequenced sample consisted of PBMCs. The chain has TRBV6-1 and TRBJ1-2; no definite D call. CDR3 amino acids: CASSEQPETNYGYTF. CDR3 sequence (DNA): TGTGCCAGCAGTGAACAACCAGAAACTAACTATGGCTACACCTTC.